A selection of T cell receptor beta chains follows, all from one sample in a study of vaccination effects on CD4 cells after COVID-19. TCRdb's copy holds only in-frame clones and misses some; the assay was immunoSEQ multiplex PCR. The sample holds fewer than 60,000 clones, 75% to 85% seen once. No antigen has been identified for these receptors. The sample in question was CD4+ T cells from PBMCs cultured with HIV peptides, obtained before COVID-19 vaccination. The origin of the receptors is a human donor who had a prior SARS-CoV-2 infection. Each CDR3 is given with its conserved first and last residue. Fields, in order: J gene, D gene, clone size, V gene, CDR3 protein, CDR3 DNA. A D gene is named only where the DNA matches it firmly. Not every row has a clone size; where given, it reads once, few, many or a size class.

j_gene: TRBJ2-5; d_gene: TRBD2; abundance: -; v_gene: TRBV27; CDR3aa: CASSIGGEETQYF; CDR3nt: TGTGCCAGCAGTATTGGGGGGGAAGAGACCCAGTACTTC
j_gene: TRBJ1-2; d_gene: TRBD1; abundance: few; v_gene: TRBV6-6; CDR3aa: CASRRQGVYGYTF; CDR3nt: TGTGCCAGCAGACGACAGGGTGTCTATGGCTACACCTTC
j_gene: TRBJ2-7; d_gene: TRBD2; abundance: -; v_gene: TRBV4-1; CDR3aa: CASSQVPGLAGGASYEQYF; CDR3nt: TGCGCCAGCAGCCAAGTACCGGGACTAGCGGGGGGGGCCTCCTACGAGCAGTACTTC
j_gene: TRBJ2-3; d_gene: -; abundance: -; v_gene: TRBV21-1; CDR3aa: CASNPRDRSTDTQYF; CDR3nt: TGTGCCAGCAATCCCCGGGACAGAAGCACAGATACGCAGTATTTT
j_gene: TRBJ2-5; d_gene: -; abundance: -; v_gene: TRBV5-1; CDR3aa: CASGMGEGRRETQYF; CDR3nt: TGCGCCAGCGGAATGGGAGAGGGAAGACGGGAGACCCAGTACTTC
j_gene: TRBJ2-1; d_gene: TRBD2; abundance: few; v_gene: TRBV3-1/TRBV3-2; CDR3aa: CASSQDLLVGRAGDNEQFF; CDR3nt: TGTGCCAGCAGCCAAGATCTTTTGGTTGGTCGGGCGGGGGACAATGAGCAGTTCTTC
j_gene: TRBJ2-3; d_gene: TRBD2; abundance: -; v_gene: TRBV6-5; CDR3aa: CASRRGARTDTQYF; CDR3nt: TGTGCCAGCAGGCGGGGGGCACGCACAGATACGCAGTATTTT
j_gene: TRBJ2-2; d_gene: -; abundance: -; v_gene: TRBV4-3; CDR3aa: CASSQVGSATVNTGELFF; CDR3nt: TGCGCCAGCAGCCAAGTGGGGTCCGCGACGGTAAATACCGGGGAGCTGTTTTTT
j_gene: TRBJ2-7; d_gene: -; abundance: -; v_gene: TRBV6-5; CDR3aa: CASISTSYEQYF; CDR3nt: TGTGCCAGCATAAGTACCTCCTACGAGCAGTACTTC
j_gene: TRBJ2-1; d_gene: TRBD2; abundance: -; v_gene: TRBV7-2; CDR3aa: CASSLVQGTSGRDEQFF; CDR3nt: TGTGCCAGCAGCTTAGTACAGGGGACTAGCGGGAGGGATGAGCAGTTCTTC
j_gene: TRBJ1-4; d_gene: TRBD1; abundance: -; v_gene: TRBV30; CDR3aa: CAQARQGRVEKLFF; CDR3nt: TGTGCGCAAGCAAGACAGGGACGGGTCGAAAAACTGTTTTTT
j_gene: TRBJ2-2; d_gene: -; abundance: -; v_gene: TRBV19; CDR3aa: CASSIVQGIGELFF; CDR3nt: TGTGCCAGTAGTATTGTACAGGGCATCGGGGAGCTGTTTTTT
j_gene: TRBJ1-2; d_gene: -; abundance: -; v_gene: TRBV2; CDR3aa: CASTKDSFLGGYTF; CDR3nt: TGTGCCAGCACCAAGGACAGCTTTTTAGGTGGCTACACCTTC
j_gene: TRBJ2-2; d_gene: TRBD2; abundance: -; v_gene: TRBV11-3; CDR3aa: CASSFRASGSTGELFF; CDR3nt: TGTGCCAGCAGCTTTAGGGCTAGCGGGAGTACCGGGGAGCTGTTTTTT
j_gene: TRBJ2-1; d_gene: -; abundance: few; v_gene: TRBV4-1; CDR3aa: CASSQDMGLARSYNEQFF; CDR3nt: TGCGCCAGCAGCCAAGACATGGGGCTAGCGAGATCCTACAATGAGCAGTTCTTC
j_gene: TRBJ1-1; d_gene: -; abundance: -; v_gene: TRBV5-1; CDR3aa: CASSRFGTEAFF; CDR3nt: TGCGCCAGCAGTCGGTTCGGCACTGAAGCTTTCTTT
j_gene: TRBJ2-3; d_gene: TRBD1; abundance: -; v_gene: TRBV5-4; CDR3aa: CASSARDSKTDTQYF; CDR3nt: TGTGCCAGCAGCGCCCGGGACAGCAAAACAGATACGCAGTATTTT
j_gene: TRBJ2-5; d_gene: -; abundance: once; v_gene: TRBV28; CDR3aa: CASTLAGIGETQYF; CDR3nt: TGTGCCAGCACCTTGGCTGGGATCGGGGAGACCCAGTACTTC
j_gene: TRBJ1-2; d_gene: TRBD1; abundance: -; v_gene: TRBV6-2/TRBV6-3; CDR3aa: CASSYVDRGAYGYTF; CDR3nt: TGTGCCAGCAGTTACGTGGACAGGGGAGCCTATGGCTACACCTTC
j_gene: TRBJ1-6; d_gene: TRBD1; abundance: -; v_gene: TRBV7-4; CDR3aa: CASSLEYMGTGSNSPLHF; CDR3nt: TGTGCCAGCAGCTTAGAATATATGGGGACAGGGTCTAATTCACCCCTCCACTTT